One and the same sample provided the 6 T cell receptor beta chains below, sequenced in a study of graft-versus-host responses after intestinal transplantation. The protocol was immunoSEQ multiplex PCR, while the TCRdb copy is restricted to in-frame clones and leaves out a portion. The sample holds under 45,000 clones, over 85% seen once. Sample: PBMCs, taken approximately 100 weeks after intestinal transplantation. The source is a human patient who received an intestinal transplant, so some T cells may come from the graft donor.

This clone appeared once. The chain joins TRBV6-5 to TRBJ2-3; D not certain. Trimming removed 4 bases from V and 0 bases from J, with 14 bases in between. Looked up from germline, CDR1 is MNHEY and CDR2 is SVGAGI. The CDR3 consists of 16 residues. The CDR3 reads CASSFWGSPSTDTQYF. CDR3 in DNA: TGTGCCAGCAGTTTTTGGGGTTCACCTAGCACAGATACGCAGTATTTT.

V usage is TRBV29-1 and J usage is TRBJ2-1, with 10 bases fitting TRBD1. V dropped 6 bases and J dropped 8; count of bases not matched to a gene: 7. Per germline, CDR1 SQVTM and CDR2 ANQGSEA. The CDR3 extends over 13 amino acids. The CDR3 region has the DNA TGCAGCGTGGACAGGGGGATTAGCGATGAGCAGTTCTTC. It specifies CSVDRGISDEQFF.

The chain employs TRBV5-1 and TRBJ1-3; D is undetermined. V dropped 0 bases and J dropped 0 bases, with 16 bases sitting between them. Germline assignment: CDR1 SGHRS and CDR2 YFSETQ. CDR3 size: 18 residues. In DNA, the CDR3 is TGCGCCAGCAGCTTGGCCGGGAAGAACCACTACTCTGGAAACACCATATATTTT. It yields the protein CASSLAGKNHYSGNTIYF.

The chain uses TRBV10-3 and TRBJ2-3; no definite D call. CDR1 is ENHRY, CDR2 SYGVKD, per germline. V gave up 8 bases and J gave up 1 base, with 13 bases separating them. CDR3 size: 14 residues. The CDR3 DNA follows: TGTGCCATCGCTGGATTTCGGGGCACAGATACGCAGTATTTT. It encodes CAIAGFRGTDTQYF.

The chain carries TRBV6-4 and TRBJ2-5, with TRBD1 as a possible D gene (5 bases). V gave up 2 bases and J gave up 1 base, with 8 bases separating them. Per germline, CDR1 MRHNA and CDR2 SNTAGT. The CDR3 extends over 14 amino acids. The CDR3 region is CASSDGRAQETQYF. DNA for the CDR3: TGTGCCAGCAGTGACGGCAGGGCCCAAGAGACCCAGTACTTC.

This rearrangement joins TRBV7-9 to TRBJ2-4; no reliable D call. Trimming removed 1 base at V and 3 bases at J, with 7 bases between. Looked up from germline, CDR1 is SEHNR and CDR2 is FQNEAQ (reference sequence). The CDR3 extends over 14 amino acids. Here the CDR3 DNA reads TGTGCCAGCAGCTTAGTTTCCAGCAAAAACATTCAGTACTTC. Protein: CASSLVSSKNIQYF.